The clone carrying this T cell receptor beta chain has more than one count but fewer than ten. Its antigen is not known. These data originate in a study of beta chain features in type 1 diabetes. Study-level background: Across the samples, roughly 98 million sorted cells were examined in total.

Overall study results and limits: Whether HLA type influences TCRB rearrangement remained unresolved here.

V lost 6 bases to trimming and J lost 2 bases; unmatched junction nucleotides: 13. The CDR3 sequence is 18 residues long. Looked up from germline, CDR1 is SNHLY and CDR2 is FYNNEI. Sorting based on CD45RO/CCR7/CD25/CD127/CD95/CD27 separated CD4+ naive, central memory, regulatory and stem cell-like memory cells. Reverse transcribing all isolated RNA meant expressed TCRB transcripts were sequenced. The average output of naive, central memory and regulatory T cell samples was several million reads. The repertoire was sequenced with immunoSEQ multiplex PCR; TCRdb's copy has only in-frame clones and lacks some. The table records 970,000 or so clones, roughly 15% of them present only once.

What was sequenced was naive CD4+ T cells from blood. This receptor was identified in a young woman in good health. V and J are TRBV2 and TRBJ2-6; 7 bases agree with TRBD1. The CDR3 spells CASRAGTAKPAGANVLTF. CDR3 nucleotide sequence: TGTGCCAGCAGAGCAGGGACAGCCAAACCAGCTGGGGCCAACGTCCTGACTTTC.